This TCR beta chain was sequenced for a study of tumor-infiltrating lymphocytes in primary liver carcinoma. Study details: Spanning 30 to 69 years of age, the patients were men and women. Regarding the study as a whole: Relative to blood, tumors carried a significantly larger fraction of the repertoire in their top 250 clones (p = 0.039).

With regard to this clonotype: Its specificity is unknown.

Both blood RNA, taken from unsorted whole blood, and germline DNA were extracted. TCR beta cDNA was prepared out of around 460 ng total RNA by means of a constant-region primer. Slightly modified ARM-PCR served as the procedure for the TCR beta libraries. These libraries came from three rounds of nested multiplex PCR. TCRdb reprocessed the multiplex PCR reads with MiXCR, giving one entry per CDR3 protein. The sample records about 200,000 distinct CDR3 sequences, about 61% being singletons. The clonotype comes from a woman aged 55-70 years with primary liver carcinoma and hepatitis B virus infection. The sequencing sample was made of peripheral blood.

The CDR3 loop reads CASSLSVGGRQYQDTQYF. The CDR3 DNA is TGTGCCAGCAGTTTATCGGTCGGGGGGCGGCAGTATCAAGATACGCAGTATTTT. The chain carries TRBV28 and TRBJ2-3; weak D call: TRBD2 (7 bases). The V end was cut by 1 base, the J end by 5 bases, with 22 bases between. In germline, CDR1 is MDHEN, CDR2 SYDVKM. The CDR3 extends over 18 amino acids. Together with reference TRBV28 and TRBJ2-3, the CDR3 gives the full variable domain: DVKVTQSSRYLVKRTGEKVFLECVQDMDHENMFWYRQDPGLGLRLIYFSYDVKMKEKGDIPEGYSVSREKKERFSLILESASTNQTSMYLCASSLSVGGRQYQDTQYFGPGTRLTVL.